This T cell receptor beta chain was captured by sequencing in a study of neurological immune-mediated disorders. TCRdb reprocessed the 5' RACE reads with MiXCR, giving one entry per CDR3 protein. The table records tens of thousands of distinct CDR3 sequences, approximately 13% of them present only once. Germline V lookup: CDR1 MGHDK, CDR2 SYGVNS. The V segment lost 6 bases and the J segment 2 bases; nucleotides outside the gene matches: 8. The CDR3 consists of 16 residues. Time point specified: longitudinal time-point 2. This clonotype was picked up many times. V gene TRBV25-1 combines with J gene TRBJ2-1, with 9 bases lining up with TRBD1. Sample: PBMCs. The receptor was isolated from a female donor with HTLV-1-associated myelopathy (HAM/TSP). The CDR3 region is CASSRDREGTYNEQFF. The CDR3 coding sequence is TGTGCCAGCAGCAGGGACAGGGAGGGGACCTACAATGAGCAGTTCTTC. Variable domain in full (rest from reference TRBV25-1 and TRBJ2-1): EADIYQTPRYLVIGTGKKITLECSQTMGHDKMYWYQQDPGMELHLIHYSYGVNSTEKGDLSSESTVSRIRTEHFPLTLESARPSHTSQYLCASSRDREGTYNEQFFGPGTRLTVL.